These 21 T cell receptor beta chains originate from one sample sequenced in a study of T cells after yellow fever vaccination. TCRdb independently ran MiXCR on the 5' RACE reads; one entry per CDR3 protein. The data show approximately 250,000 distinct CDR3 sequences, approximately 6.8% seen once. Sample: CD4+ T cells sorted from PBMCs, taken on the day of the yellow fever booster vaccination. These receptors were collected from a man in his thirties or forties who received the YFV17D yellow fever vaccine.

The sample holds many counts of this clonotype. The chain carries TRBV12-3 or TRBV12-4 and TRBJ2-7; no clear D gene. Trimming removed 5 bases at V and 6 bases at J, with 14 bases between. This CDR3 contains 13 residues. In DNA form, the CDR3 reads TGTGCCAGCAGTCGACACGGAACTACCGAGCAGTACTTC. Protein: CASSRHGTTEQYF.

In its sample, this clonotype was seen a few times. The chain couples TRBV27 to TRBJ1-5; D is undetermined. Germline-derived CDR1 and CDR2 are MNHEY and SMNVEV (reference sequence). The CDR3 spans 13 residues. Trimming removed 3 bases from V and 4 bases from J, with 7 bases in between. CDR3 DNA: TGTGCCAGCAGTTTCGGCAAGAATCAGCCCCAGCATTTT. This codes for CASSFGKNQPQHF.

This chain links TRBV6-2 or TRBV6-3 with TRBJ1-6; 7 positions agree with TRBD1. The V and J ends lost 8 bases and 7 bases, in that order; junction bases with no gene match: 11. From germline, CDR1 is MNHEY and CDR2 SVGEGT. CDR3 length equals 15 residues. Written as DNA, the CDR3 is TGTGCCAGCGAACCTCGACAGGGCCCGAATTCACCCCTCCACTTT. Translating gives CASEPRQGPNSPLHF.

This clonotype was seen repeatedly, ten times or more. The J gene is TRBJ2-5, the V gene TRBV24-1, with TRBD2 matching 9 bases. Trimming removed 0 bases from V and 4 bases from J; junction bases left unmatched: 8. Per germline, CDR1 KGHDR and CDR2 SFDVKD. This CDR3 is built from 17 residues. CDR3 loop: CATSDLPREGGGETQYF. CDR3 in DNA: TGTGCCACCAGTGATTTGCCGCGGGAGGGAGGAGGAGAGACCCAGTACTTC.

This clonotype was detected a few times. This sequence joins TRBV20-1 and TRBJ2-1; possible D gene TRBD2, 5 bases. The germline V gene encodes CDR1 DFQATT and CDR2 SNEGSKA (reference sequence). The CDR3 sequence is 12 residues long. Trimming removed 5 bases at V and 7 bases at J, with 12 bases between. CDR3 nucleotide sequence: TGCAGTGCTTACGGGATGGGTAATGAGCAGTTCTTC. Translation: CSAYGMGNEQFF.

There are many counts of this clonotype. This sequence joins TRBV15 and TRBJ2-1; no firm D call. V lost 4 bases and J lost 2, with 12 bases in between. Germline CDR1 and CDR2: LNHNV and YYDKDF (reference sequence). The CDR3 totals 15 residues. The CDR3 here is CATSTRLRPYNEQFF. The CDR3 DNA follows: TGTGCCACCAGCACCAGACTGCGGCCCTACAATGAGCAGTTCTTC.

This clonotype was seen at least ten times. The DNA for the CDR3 is TGTGCCAGCAGTGATGGAGGGATCTACGAGCAGTACTTC. Translating gives CASSDGGIYEQYF. The chain links TRBV25-1 to TRBJ2-7, with a weak D call TRBD2 (6 bases). CDR1 MGHDK and CDR2 SYGVNS come from the germline V gene. This CDR3 comprises 13 residues. The V and J ends lost 3 bases and 3 bases respectively, with 9 bases between them.

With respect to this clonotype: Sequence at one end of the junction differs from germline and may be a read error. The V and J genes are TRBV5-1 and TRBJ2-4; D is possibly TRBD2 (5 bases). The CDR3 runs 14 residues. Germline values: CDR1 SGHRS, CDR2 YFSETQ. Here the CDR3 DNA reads TGCGCCAGCAGCCACCAAATGAGGGAAAACATTAAGTACTTC. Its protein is CASSHQMRENIKYF.

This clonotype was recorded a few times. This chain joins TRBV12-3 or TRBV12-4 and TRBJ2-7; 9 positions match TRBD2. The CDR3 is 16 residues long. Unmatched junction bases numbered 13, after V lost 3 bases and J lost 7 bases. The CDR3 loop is CASSFVSGSTIREQYF. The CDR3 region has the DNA TGTGCCAGCAGTTTCGTTAGCGGGAGTACGATTAGGGAGCAGTACTTC.

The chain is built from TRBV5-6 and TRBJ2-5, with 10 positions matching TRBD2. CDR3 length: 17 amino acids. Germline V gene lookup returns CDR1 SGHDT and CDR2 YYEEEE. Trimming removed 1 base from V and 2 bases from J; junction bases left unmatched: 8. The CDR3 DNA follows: TGTGCCAGCAGCTTGAGGGCTAGCGGGAGTGGGCAAGAGACCCAGTACTTC. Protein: CASSLRASGSGQETQYF.

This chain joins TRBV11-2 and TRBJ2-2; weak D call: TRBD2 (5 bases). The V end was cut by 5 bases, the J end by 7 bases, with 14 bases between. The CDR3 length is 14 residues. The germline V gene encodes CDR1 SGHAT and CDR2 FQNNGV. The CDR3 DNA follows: TGTGCCAGCAGCATACCGGTCGGAGGCGGGGAGCTGTTTTTT. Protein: CASSIPVGGGELFF.

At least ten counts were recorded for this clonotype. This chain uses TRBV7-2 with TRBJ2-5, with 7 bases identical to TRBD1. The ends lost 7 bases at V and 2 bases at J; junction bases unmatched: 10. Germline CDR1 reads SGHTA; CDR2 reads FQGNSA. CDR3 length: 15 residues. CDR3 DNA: TGTGCCAGCACCCTCGGGGACAGAACACAAGAGACCCAGTACTTC. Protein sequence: CASTLGDRTQETQYF.

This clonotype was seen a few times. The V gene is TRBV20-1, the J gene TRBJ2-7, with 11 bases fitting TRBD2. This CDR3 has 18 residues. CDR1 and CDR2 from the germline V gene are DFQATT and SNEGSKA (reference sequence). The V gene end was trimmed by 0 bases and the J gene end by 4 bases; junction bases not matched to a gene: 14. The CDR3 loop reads CSARELLAGENRIYEQYF. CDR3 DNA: TGCAGTGCTAGAGAGCTACTAGCGGGAGAGAATAGGATATACGAGCAGTACTTC.

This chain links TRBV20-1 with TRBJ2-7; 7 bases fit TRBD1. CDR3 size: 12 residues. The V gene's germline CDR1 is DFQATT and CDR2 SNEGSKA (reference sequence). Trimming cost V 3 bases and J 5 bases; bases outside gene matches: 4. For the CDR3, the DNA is TGCAGTGCTAGTGACAGGGAGAACGAGCAGTACTTC. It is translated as CSASDRENEQYF.

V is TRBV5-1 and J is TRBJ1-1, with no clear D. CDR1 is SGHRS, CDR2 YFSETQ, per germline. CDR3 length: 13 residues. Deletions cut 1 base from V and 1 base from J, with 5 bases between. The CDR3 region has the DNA TGCGCCAGCAGCTTGTCCAAGAACACTGAAGCTTTCTTT. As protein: CASSLSKNTEAFF.

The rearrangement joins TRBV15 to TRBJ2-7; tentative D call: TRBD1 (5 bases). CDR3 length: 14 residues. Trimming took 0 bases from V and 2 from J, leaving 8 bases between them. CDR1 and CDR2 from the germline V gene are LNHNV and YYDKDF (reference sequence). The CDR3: CATSRDQGTYEQYF. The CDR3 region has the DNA TGTGCCACCAGCAGAGATCAGGGAACCTACGAGCAGTACTTC.

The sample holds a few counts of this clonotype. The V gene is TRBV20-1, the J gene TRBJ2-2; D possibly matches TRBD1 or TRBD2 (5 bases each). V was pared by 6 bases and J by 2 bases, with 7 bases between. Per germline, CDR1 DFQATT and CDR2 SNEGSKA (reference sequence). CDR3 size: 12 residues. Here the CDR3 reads CSARDNTGELFF. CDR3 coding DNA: TGCAGTGCCAGGGACAACACCGGGGAGCTGTTTTTT.

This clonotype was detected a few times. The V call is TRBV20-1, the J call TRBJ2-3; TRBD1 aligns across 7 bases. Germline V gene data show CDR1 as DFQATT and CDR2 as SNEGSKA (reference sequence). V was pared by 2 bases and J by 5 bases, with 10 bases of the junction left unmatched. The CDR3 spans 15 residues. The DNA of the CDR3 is TGCAGTGCTAGACCACCGGGACAGTTCATAGATACGCAGTATTTT. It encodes CSARPPGQFIDTQYF.

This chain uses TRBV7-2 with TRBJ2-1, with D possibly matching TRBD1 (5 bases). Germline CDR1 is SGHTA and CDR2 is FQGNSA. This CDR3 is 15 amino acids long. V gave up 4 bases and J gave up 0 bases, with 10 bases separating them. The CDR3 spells CASSSQVSSYNEQFF. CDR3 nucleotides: TGTGCCAGCAGCTCACAGGTGAGCTCCTACAATGAGCAGTTCTTC.

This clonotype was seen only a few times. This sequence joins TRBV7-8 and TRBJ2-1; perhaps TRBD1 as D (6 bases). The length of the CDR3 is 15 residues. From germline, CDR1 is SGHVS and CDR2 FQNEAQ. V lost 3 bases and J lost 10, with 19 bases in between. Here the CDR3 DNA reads TGTGCCAGCAGCTTCCGGGACAAAGCGACCAGGGAGCAGTTCTTC. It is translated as CASSFRDKATREQFF.

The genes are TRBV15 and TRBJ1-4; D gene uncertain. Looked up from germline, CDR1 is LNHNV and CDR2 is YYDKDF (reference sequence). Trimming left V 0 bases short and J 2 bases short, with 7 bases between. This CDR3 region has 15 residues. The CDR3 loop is CATSRDGFTNEKLFF. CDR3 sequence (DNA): TGTGCCACCAGCAGAGACGGGTTCACTAATGAAAAACTGTTTTTT.